The table lists the clone carrying this T cell receptor (beta chain) with a few counts. MiXCR was run by TCRdb on the PCR reads, yielding one entry per CDR3 protein. This table has 10,000 to 15,000 distinct CDR3 sequences, nearly 60% appearing once. This CDR3 comprises 16 residues. From germline, CDR1 is SGHTA and CDR2 FQGTGA. Losses at the gene ends were 5 bases for V and 4 bases for J; bases not matched to a gene: 11. These data belong to a study of tumor-infiltrating lymphocytes in oesophageal squamous cell carcinoma. The J gene is TRBJ2-1, the V gene TRBV7-3; 7 bases agree with TRBD2. This receptor was identified in a female donor with esophageal squamous cell carcinoma. The sample taken for sequencing was esophageal tumor tissue. The CDR3, as DNA: TGTGCCAGCAGCCTAGGCCCAGCGGGAAGATACAATGAGCAGTTCTTC. Its translation is CASSLGPAGRYNEQFF.